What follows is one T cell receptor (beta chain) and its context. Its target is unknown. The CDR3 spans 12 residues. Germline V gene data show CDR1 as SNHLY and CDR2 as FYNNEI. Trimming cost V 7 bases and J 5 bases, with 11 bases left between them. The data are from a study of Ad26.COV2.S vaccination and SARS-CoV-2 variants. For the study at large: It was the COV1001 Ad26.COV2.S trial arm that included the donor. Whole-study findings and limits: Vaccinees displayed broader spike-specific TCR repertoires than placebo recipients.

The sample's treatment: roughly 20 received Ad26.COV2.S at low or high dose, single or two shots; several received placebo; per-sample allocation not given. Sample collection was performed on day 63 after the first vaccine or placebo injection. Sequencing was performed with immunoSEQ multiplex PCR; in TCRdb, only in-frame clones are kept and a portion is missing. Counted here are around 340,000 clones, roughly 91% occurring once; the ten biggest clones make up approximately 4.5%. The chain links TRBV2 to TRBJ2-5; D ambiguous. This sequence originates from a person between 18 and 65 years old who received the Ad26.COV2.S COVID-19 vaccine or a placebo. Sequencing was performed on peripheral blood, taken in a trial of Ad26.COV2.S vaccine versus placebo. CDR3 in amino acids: CASNKLGETQYF. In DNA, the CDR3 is TGTGCCAGCAATAAGTTGGGGGAGACCCAGTACTTC.